This T cell receptor (beta chain) was identified during a study of blood T cell repertoires in COVID-19. Here immunoSEQ multiplex PCR was the method, and the copy in TCRdb shows in-frame clones only, minus some. The sample records approximately 470,000 clones, about nine tenths being singletons. Trimming shortened V by 3 bases and J by 3 bases, and 14 bases separated the two germline ends. Germline lookup yields CDR1 LNHDA and CDR2 SQIVND (reference sequence). The CDR3 length is 15 residues. In Cohort 3, a recovered donor had either two negative PCRs, clearance, or symptom resolution. Sequencing used PBMCs or T cells enriched from blood (not recorded which). The chain joins TRBV19 to TRBJ1-1, with no clear D. The origin of this receptor is a woman under 30 who had recovered from COVID-19. The CDR3 sequence: CASSIARGTDTEAFF. CDR3 coding DNA: TGTGCCAGTAGTATTGCACGGGGAACGGACACTGAAGCTTTCTTT.